This entry features one TCR beta chain sequence. Its antigen remains unidentified. No base qualities exist here, and no much larger clone lies one base off it. Libraries were prepared through the immunoSEQ multiplex PCR assay. For the multiplex PCR, a mixture combining 60 forward primers for TCR Vbeta segments and 13 reverse primers for TCR Jbeta segments was used. The CDR3 region of rearranged TCR beta genes was amplified from genomic DNA by a multiplex PCR assay. Amplified TCR beta libraries were sequenced as 87-base-pair reads on the Illumina HiSeq System. In the source study's methods: A later analysis counted approximately 84 million unique TCR beta chains across the 500 to 850 repertoires, and approximately 11 million of these chains were shared by at least two donors. To remove PCR and sequencing errors, raw reads were error-corrected and collapsed into unique sequences using a nearest-neighbor algorithm that merged closely related sequences. Alignment of CDR3 sequences to IMGT reference sequences was used to assign V, D and J gene segments. Each retained sequence needed at least a six-nucleotide match to both a V gene segment and a J gene segment. A rearrangement counted as productive if the CDR3 had no stop codons and remained in frame with V and J, and every other rearrangement counted as non-productive. CDR3 was defined by IMGT convention, running from the second conserved V-encoded cysteine to the conserved J-encoded phenylalanine. In an earlier analysis of around 640 of the donors, sequences lacking an unambiguous match to a single V gene segment were excluded. In an earlier analysis of approximately 590 of the donors, V segments were called functional above 56.7% productive rearrangements and were called segregating when the between-donor standard deviation exceeded 5%. A statistical classification framework was built for diagnosing cytomegalovirus status from the catalog of TCR beta chain sequences. In a later analysis, V and J genes were assigned by comparing TCR nucleotide sequences against IMGT/GENE-DB human TR gene sequences. A later analysis assigned CDR3 sequences and most-parsimonious VDJ recombination scenarios with the TCRdist pipeline. A later analysis defined each TCR beta chain by its CDR3 amino acid sequence plus V-gene family, and excluded reads lacking a unique V-gene family. A later analysis removed 500 to 650 highly shared, low-generation-probability nucleotide sequences to deal with suspected cross-contamination and a sequencing artifact. In a later analysis, a clonal expansion index for each public chain was calculated from normalized within-repertoire ranks of inferred template counts. A later analysis computed generation probabilities with a VDJ recombination model fitted to out-of-frame rearrangements, and checked the results against IGoR. In a later analysis, hypergeometric tests were used to score TCR-TCR, TCR-HLA and TCR-CMV co-occurrence, with a repertoire-size bias correction applied to TCR pairs. To estimate false discovery rates, a later analysis permuted the HLA or CMV assignments 20 times. A later analysis grouped co-occurring TCRs with DBSCAN, adding TCRdist sequence similarity when clustering within HLA-allele-positive subsets. Repertoires with fewer than 30,000 or more than 120,000 public chains were left out of co-occurrence clustering, as were a handful of repertoires with anomalous nucleotide sharing. This is the immuneACCESS table as TCRdb keeps it, with only in-frame sequences that have V and J called. A part of the clones is gone; compared with another copy, unresolved V genes explain less than half, and the rest is unexplained. The V and J calls and clone size are taken from that table; D and trimming were inferred from the DNA. The sample table shows about 76,000 clones, and around four fifths are seen once. Jointly, the top ten make up around 9.3% of the sample.

The germline V gene sets CDR1 to MDHEN and CDR2 to SYDVKM. Germline trimming amounts to 5 bases on V and 9 bases on J, with 9 as the count of junction bases outside the gene matches. The CDR3 sequence holds 14 residues, the cysteine and phenylalanine included. The only DNA kept is the CDR3, 42 bases in frame from the first base. This specimen comes from a study of cytomegalovirus exposure and HLA in healthy donors (dated by TCRdb to about 2017). In terms of the full investigation: An earlier analysis of approximately 640 of the donors reported approximately 290 Gb of sequence data and some 120 million unique TCR beta sequences from roughly 180 million T cells. An early release covering about 600 HLA-typed donors comprised about 300 gigabases of sequencing data and tens of millions of unique TCR sequences. The genetic ancestry cluster associated with self-reported Caucasian donors included 81% of the roughly 410 genotyped donors. The study aimed to test whether signatures of past pathogen exposure could be identified by cataloging public T cell receptors. The study profiled the T cell repertoires of hundreds of subjects by immunosequencing and related them to cytomegalovirus serostatus. Along with the roughly 670-subject first cohort, a separate validation cohort of around 120 different subjects was used. To predict cytomegalovirus infection status, the study brought together high-throughput TCR immunosequencing, statistical association of individual TCRs with disease status, and machine learning. To study patterns of TCR occurrence, a later analysis re-analyzed previously published TCR beta repertoires from 650 to 750 donors and added high-resolution HLA genotyping. Rather than using new phenotypic data, the later analysis identified candidate immune exposures from TCR beta sequences and from how often those sequences occurred across donors. In an earlier analysis of 500 to 650 of the donors, high-throughput TCR beta sequencing was used to judge whether each TCR beta V gene segment behaved as functional or pseudogenic. Donor age, sex, ethnicity and CMV serostatus were compiled together with the repertoire data. A later genetic analysis took genome-wide SNP genotypes for about 55% of the 666 donors and used that subset as a discovery cohort. All discovery cohort repertoires had been generated using a single sequencing platform. HLA typing included class I and class II loci at four-digit resolution. Typing coverage varied by locus: 629-630 donors for A, B, C, DRB1 and DQB1; roughly 510 for DQA1; more than 600 for DPA1; around 450 for DPB1. Five DR-DQ haplotypes were treated as single units for association and clustering because of strong linkage in the cohort. Among a few hundred genotyped donors of the cohort, an average of around 240,000 unique TCR beta nucleotide sequences were sequenced per donor, around 20% of them non-productive.

Study-wide findings and limitations: The 87-base-pair reads could not distinguish some IMGT-functional V segments, including TRBV6-2 and TRBV6-3, so those segments were excluded. The sequencing pipeline was judged likely to have produced a cluster of highly shared sequence variants as a technical artifact. Cytomegalovirus status was reported to be diagnosed by the classifier with high specificity and sensitivity in both the original and validation cohorts. Broadly in line with IMGT annotations, most TCR beta V segments showed up in productive rearrangements about 90% or about 30% of the time in an earlier analysis of 450 to 750 of the donors. Three of the identified cytomegalovirus-associated TCR beta chains were confirmed in vitro to be specific for cytomegalovirus antigens. The only immune exposure information available for the cohort was CMV serostatus. An association between a missense DCLRE1C variant and V-gene and J-gene trimming of TCR beta chains was found in a later genetic analysis and replicated in an independent cohort. The study gave a list of 150 to 200 TCR beta chains associated with cytomegalovirus. Compared with the roughly 670-donor mean, donors in an Asian-associated ancestry cluster had fewer N-insertions in productive TCRs, according to a later genetic analysis. Because counts were too low, about 18 rarely observed V segments, including chromosome 9 orphons, were excluded from the earlier analysis of several hundred of the donors. Sequencing depth was assumed to be roughly uniform across donors in the presence/absence analyses, though that assumption may not hold. Linkage disequilibrium might explain the correlated functional status among segregating V segments, but an unknown experimental factor could not be excluded. A later analysis found that TCR association rates varied across HLA loci, with DRB1 alleles showing the most associated TCRs and HLA-C alleles the fewest. When HLA alleles, especially DR and DQ, strongly co-occurred, attributing TCR associations to individual alleles was difficult. A further reported finding was that TCR beta sequences accurately predicted the HLA-A and HLA-B alleles for most subjects in the first cohort. Across donors, most TCR sequences were observed very rarely, whereas some public TCRs were present in many individuals. In a later analysis, several top co-occurrence clusters were reported to appear linked to parvovirus B19, influenza, CMV and Epstein-Barr virus. At a false discovery rate of 0.05, a later analysis linked 15,000 to 20,000 TCR beta sequences to specific HLA alleles. In a later analysis, HLA-associated TCR beta chains showed more clonal expansion and lower generation probabilities than non-associated chains that were equally common. The cohort was sequenced for TCR beta chains only, and without alpha or paired-chain data the features that could be detected were limited. According to a later analysis, most CMV-associated TCR beta chains appeared to be HLA-restricted, and the HLA associations seemed to be driven largely by CMV exposure. The authors suggested that the approach could potentially be extended to other disease states and immunological phenotypes. Because HLA typing was missing for some donors at each locus, association tests included only the typed subset.

In total, over 600 healthy bone marrow donors made up the cohort. At the time of sampling, all cohort members were nominally healthy, though unrecorded immune exposures were likely present. The donor tested CMV seropositive and was one of the 289 seropositive cohort members. A peripheral blood sample was collected from each donor, and TCR beta sequencing was performed on peripheral blood mononuclear cells. The Qiagen DNeasy Blood Extraction Kit was used to extract genomic DNA from the blood cell samples. The clonotype comes from a woman aged 40 to 50 in good health and CMV-seropositive. Sequencing was carried out using PBMCs. Recombination connected TRBV28 to TRBJ1-5, with 8 bases matching TRBD1. Here is the DNA: TGTGCCAGCAGTCTGGGGACAGGCACTGGGCCCCAGCATTTT. This sequence encodes CASSLGTGTGPQHF.